This T cell receptor beta chain was obtained from a study of shared clonotypes between healthy human individuals. For unsorted samples, genomic DNA was extracted from 75 million to 90 million PBMCs. V shed 4 bases, J shed 6 bases, and the junction held 7 bases outside the gene matches. CDR3 length: 15 amino acids. From germline, CDR1 is SNHLY and CDR2 FYNNEI. The assay was immunoSEQ multiplex PCR, and TCRdb's table has in-frame clones only and misses some. The table lists 450,000 to 500,000 clones, 70% to 80% of them singletons, with roughly 12% in the top ten. The TCR sequence derives from a woman in her 40s in good health. Some clones in this sample may be carry-over from other donors' samples. The sample comprised PBMCs. The rearrangement uses TRBV2 and TRBJ2-7, with 12 positions matching TRBD2. CDR3 nucleotides: TGTGCCAGCAGTGGTCTAGCGGGAGGGCCCCGCGAGCAGTACTTC. It translates to CASSGLAGGPREQYF.